This T cell receptor (beta chain) was documented in a study of control samples from healthy donors and cancer patients. Germline-derived CDR1 and CDR2 are KGHSH and LQKENI. The CDR3 length is 13 residues. Trimming cost V 4 bases and J 3 bases, with 9 bases left between them. Assay: immunoSEQ multiplex PCR; the TCRdb copy retains only in-frame clones and omits some. The data contain 85,000 to 100,000 clones, over 85% of them seen just once; the ten biggest clones take up about 8.8%. The TCR originated in a young man in good health. The chain links TRBV18 to TRBJ1-1; D not certain. The sample taken for sequencing was blood. CDR3: CASSQAGDTEAFF. CDR3 DNA sequence: TGTGCCAGCTCACAGGCCGGGGACACTGAAGCTTTCTTT.